Presented here are 29 T cell receptor beta chains from one specimen sequenced in a study of OX40 agonist ivuxolimab in advanced cancers. Generated by immunoSEQ multiplex PCR, the TCRdb table keeps only in-frame clones and is missing some. The table lists tens of thousands of clones, 70% to 90% of them singletons. The sequenced sample was CD4+ or CD8+ T cells sorted from blood, obtained in a trial of the OX40 agonist ivuxolimab. Receptor source: an adult with an advanced solid tumor such as melanoma, head and neck, liver or kidney cancer.

The chain is built from TRBV4-1 and TRBJ2-7; TRBD1 matches at 7 bases. This CDR3 comprises 15 residues. Trimming took 0 bases from V and 7 from J; bases not matched to a gene: 9. The germline V gene encodes CDR1 MGHRA and CDR2 YSYEKL. CDR3: CASSQDPLRGWEQYF. Here the CDR3 DNA reads TGCGCCAGCAGCCAAGACCCCCTCAGGGGGTGGGAGCAGTACTTC.

The V gene is TRBV9, the J gene TRBJ2-1, with 9 bases identical to TRBD2. The CDR3 contains 15 residues. Per the germline V gene, CDR1 is SGDLS and CDR2 is YYNGEE. V lost 3 bases and J lost 8; bases outside the gene matches: 9. The CDR3 spells CASSAGTSSSDEQFF. In nucleotides, the CDR3 is TGTGCCAGCAGCGCCGGGACTAGCAGCTCCGATGAGCAGTTCTTC.

The chain links TRBV12-5 to TRBJ2-7; the match to TRBD1 covers 7 bases. In germline, CDR1 is LGHNT, CDR2 FRNRAP. V gave up 4 bases and J gave up 4 bases; unmatched junction bases: 7. This CDR3 region has 14 residues. The CDR3 DNA follows: TGTGCTAGTGGTTCCACCGGGACAGCTTACGAGCAGTACTTC. It is translated as CASGSTGTAYEQYF.

This chain connects TRBV19 to TRBJ2-2; the D is unclear. Trimming removed 3 bases at V and 4 bases at J, with 6 bases between. Germline V gene lookup returns CDR1 LNHDA and CDR2 SQIVND (reference sequence). The CDR3 spans 13 residues. CDR3 in amino acids: CASSMELTGELFF. The CDR3 DNA reads as TGTGCCAGTAGTATGGAACTCACCGGGGAGCTGTTTTTT.

The V and J genes are TRBV6-5 and TRBJ1-1; 9 bases match TRBD1. The CDR3 consists of 16 residues. Germline V CDR1 and CDR2: MNHEY, SVGAGI. The trim removed 0 bases at V and 1 base at J, leaving 3 bases unmatched. CDR3: CASSYSGTGWNTEAFF. CDR3 in DNA: TGTGCCAGCAGTTACTCCGGGACAGGGTGGAACACTGAAGCTTTCTTT.

CDR3 amino acids: CASSSQVTGELFF. The CDR3 region has the DNA TGTGCCAGCAGCTCACAGGTGACCGGGGAGCTGTTTTTT. The chain combines TRBV6-5 with TRBJ2-2, with D possibly being TRBD1 (5 bases). The CDR3 sequence is 13 residues long. Germline values: CDR1 MNHEY, CDR2 SVGAGI. The ends were cut back, 6 bases at V and 5 bases at J, with 10 bases in the middle.

This chain uses TRBV6-1 with TRBJ2-3; D is unclear. Germline lookup yields CDR1 MNHNS and CDR2 SASEGT. The V end lost 4 bases, the J end lost 4 bases, and 12 bases lay between the germline ends. The CDR3 is made up of 14 amino acids. The CDR3 DNA sequence: TGTGCCAGCAGTGCCGTCGTTGCGGCAGATACGCAGTATTTT. This translates into CASSAVVAADTQYF.

This clone was detected once. The V and J genes are TRBV19 and TRBJ1-5; no definite D call. The CDR3 consists of 14 residues. Trimming removed 3 bases from V and 5 bases from J, with 11 bases in between. CDR1 is LNHDA and CDR2 is SQIVND in the germline V gene (reference sequence). CDR3 nucleotides: TGTGCCAGTAGTATGGGAGCTGGGGATCAGCCCCAGCATTTT. Translated: CASSMGAGDQPQHF.

This chain uses TRBV5-4 with TRBJ2-7; TRBD2 might be the D (6 bases). CDR3 size: 12 residues. V gave up 4 bases and J gave up 4 bases, with 9 bases separating them. CDR1 SGHNT and CDR2 YYREEE come from the germline V gene (reference sequence). In nucleotides, the CDR3 is TGTGCCAGCAGCCCGGGGGAATACGAGCAGTACTTC. Protein product: CASSPGEYEQYF.

The V and J genes are TRBV6-1 and TRBJ2-3; D gene ambiguous. CDR1 MNHNS and CDR2 SASEGT come from the germline V gene. Trimming shortened V by 6 bases and J by 1 base, and 8 bases separated the two germline ends. This CDR3 has 13 amino acids. DNA for the CDR3: TGTGCCAGCAGGCGAGAGGGCACAGATACGCAGTATTTT. Translated: CASRREGTDTQYF.

The V call is TRBV5-1, the J call TRBJ2-1; TRBD2 matches at 13 bases. Germline trimming cut 4 bases from V and 7 bases from J; bases unmatched to any gene: 5. Germline loops: CDR1 SGHRS, CDR2 YFSETQ. This CDR3 contains 15 residues. CDR3 residues: CASSTGLAGVNEQFF. CDR3 bases: TGCGCCAGCAGCACAGGACTAGCGGGGGTGAATGAGCAGTTCTTC.

The chain is built from TRBV19 and TRBJ2-1; either TRBD1 or TRBD2 may supply D (5 bases each). Per germline, CDR1 LNHDA and CDR2 SQIVND (reference sequence). V was cut by 4 bases and J by 3 bases, with 16 bases left in between. The CDR3 sequence is 16 residues long. In DNA, the CDR3 is TGTGCCAGTAGTACCGCCCCCGGGGCAATCTACAATGAGCAGTTCTTC. Translation: CASSTAPGAIYNEQFF.

This chain links TRBV6-5 with TRBJ2-5, with TRBD1 matching 10 bases. Trimming removed 8 bases from V and 8 bases from J; junction bases left unmatched: 11. This CDR3 has 14 residues. Germline lookup yields CDR1 MNHEY and CDR2 SVGAGI. CDR3 in DNA: TGTGCCAGCGGTGGGGGACAGGGGTGGGATACCCAGTACTTC. Amino acid sequence: CASGGGQGWDTQYF.

The chain couples TRBV7-9 to TRBJ2-5; TRBD2 agrees at 11 bases. The trim removed 5 bases at V and 0 bases at J, leaving 5 bases unmatched. The germline V gene encodes CDR1 SEHNR and CDR2 FQNEAQ (reference sequence). The length of the CDR3 is 16 residues. The CDR3 region is CASSEPSGGNQETQYF. As DNA, the CDR3 is TGTGCCAGCAGCGAACCTAGCGGGGGGAACCAAGAGACCCAGTACTTC.

J is TRBJ2-7 and V is TRBV19, with D tentatively TRBD1 (5 bases). Germline V gene sequence: CDR1 LNHDA, CDR2 SQIVND (reference sequence). V shed 1 base and J shed 1 base, with 5 bases lying between them. This CDR3 has 13 residues. As DNA, the CDR3 is TGTGCCAGTAGTATAGGACAGTCCTACGAGCAGTACTTC. Its protein is CASSIGQSYEQYF.

The chain combines TRBV6-4 with TRBJ1-1; TRBD1 might be the D (6 bases). Germline CDR1 and CDR2: MRHNA and SNTAGT. The V and J ends lost 5 bases and 5 bases respectively, with 18 bases between them. The CDR3 length is 15 residues. In DNA, the CDR3 is TGTGCCAGCAGTACGCACAGGGCCGGAGGGACTGAAGCTTTCTTT. It is translated as CASSTHRAGGTEAFF.

A single count supports this clone. The chain employs TRBV12-5 and TRBJ1-4; D might be TRBD1 (5 bases). The germline V gene encodes CDR1 LGHNT and CDR2 FRNRAP. Trimming took 5 bases from V and 7 from J, leaving 17 bases between them. The CDR3 consists of 15 residues. The CDR3 region is CASGPQDEGTEKLFF. CDR3 nucleotides: TGTGCTAGTGGTCCCCAGGACGAGGGGACTGAAAAACTGTTTTTT.

The chain joins TRBV6-6 to TRBJ1-2; 9 bases are a match to TRBD1. Looked up from germline, CDR1 is MNHNY and CDR2 is SVGAGI (reference sequence). This CDR3 is 15 amino acids long. V shed 2 bases, J shed 6 bases, and the junction held 7 bases outside the gene matches. In nucleotides, the CDR3 is TGTGCCAGCAGTTACATCCCCGGGGACAGGGATGGCTACACCTTC. This codes for CASSYIPGDRDGYTF.

Here the CDR3 reads CASSARTSGGEYEQYF. In DNA form, the CDR3 reads TGTGCCAGCAGCGCCCGGACTAGCGGGGGGGAGTACGAGCAGTACTTC. The rearrangement links TRBV4-2 to TRBJ2-7, with 15 bases fitting TRBD2. The junction had 6 bases not matched to a gene; V was cut back by 5 bases and J by 4 bases. The CDR3 totals 16 residues. From germline, CDR1 is LGHNA and CDR2 YNFKEQ.

This clone was picked up a small number of times. The chain employs TRBV14 and TRBJ2-7; D perhaps matches TRBD2 (6 bases). CDR1 SGHDN and CDR2 FVKESK come from the germline V gene. The CDR3 runs to 11 residues. V was cut by 4 bases and J by 5 bases, with 6 bases left in between. CDR3 coding DNA: TGTGCCAGCAGCCGCGGGAACGAGCAGTACTTC. Its translation is CASSRGNEQYF.

This sequence joins TRBV27 and TRBJ1-1, with D perhaps TRBD1 (6 bases). The CDR3 loop spans 18 amino acids. Trimming removed 3 bases at V and 0 bases at J, with 20 bases between. Germline CDR1 MNHEY, CDR2 SMNVEV (reference sequence). The DNA for the CDR3 is TGTGCCAGCAGTTTGTACGCCCGCTACAGGGACCTGAACACTGAAGCTTTCTTT. Protein: CASSLYARYRDLNTEAFF.

This clone was seen more than once but under ten times. The chain joins TRBV4-1 to TRBJ2-7; D may be TRBD1 (5 bases). Germline CDR1 MGHRA, CDR2 YSYEKL. Trimming removed 4 bases at V and 0 bases at J, with 25 bases between. CDR3 length equals 19 residues. CDR3 loop: CASSLFSPTALGPSYEQYF. Written as DNA, the CDR3 is TGCGCCAGCAGCCTTTTTAGTCCGACAGCGCTGGGTCCCTCCTACGAGCAGTACTTC.

This sequence joins TRBV13 and TRBJ1-1; D unresolved. The CDR3 covers 16 residues. V lost 1 base and J lost 5, with 17 bases in between. CDR1 is PRHDT, CDR2 FYEKMQ, per germline (reference sequence). In DNA, the CDR3 is TGTGCCAGCAGCTTAGCGCCCGCAGCCCCTGGGACTGAAGCTTTCTTT. Its protein product is CASSLAPAAPGTEAFF.

The count of this clone is one. The chain uses TRBV19 and TRBJ2-1, with a possible D match to TRBD1 (6 bases). In germline, CDR1 is LNHDA, CDR2 SQIVND (reference sequence). V lost 5 bases, J lost 0 bases, and 11 bases lay in between. This CDR3 contains 15 residues. CDR3 bases: TGTGCCAGTAGTCTAGGGGGTAGCTCCTACAATGAGCAGTTCTTC. It specifies CASSLGGSSYNEQFF.

V and J are TRBV11-2 and TRBJ2-7; D is perhaps TRBD2 (5 bases). The CDR3 totals 11 residues. Per germline, CDR1 SGHAT and CDR2 FQNNGV. V was trimmed by 4 bases and J by 5 bases, leaving 6 bases between them. The CDR3 nucleotides are TGTGCCAGCAGCTCGGGAAACGAGCAGTACTTC. Amino acid sequence: CASSSGNEQYF. Supplemented by reference TRBV11-2 and TRBJ2-7, the full variable domain reads EAGVAQSPRYKIIEKRQSVAFWCNPISGHATLYWYQQILGQGPKLLIQFQNNGVVDDSQLPKDRFSAERLKGVDSTLKIQPAKLEDSAVYLCASSSGNEQYFGPGTRLTVT.

This chain links TRBV7-2 with TRBJ2-1, with D possibly matching TRBD2 (5 bases). The V end was cut by 8 bases, the J end by 5 bases, with 16 bases between. The CDR3 is 14 amino acids. Germline values: CDR1 SGHTA, CDR2 FQGNSA. CDR3 nucleotide sequence: TGTGCCAGCGGATCCCGCGGGTGGGACAATGAGCAGTTCTTC. Translated: CASGSRGWDNEQFF.

This clone was detected once. The chain joins TRBV7-6 to TRBJ2-5; D is perhaps TRBD1 (5 bases). This CDR3 is 15 amino acids long. The V gene lost 1 base and the J gene lost 2 bases, with 11 bases spanning the gap. CDR1 and CDR2 from the germline V gene are SGHVS and FNYEAQ. The CDR3 region is CASSLETEIQETQYF. The CDR3 bases are TGTGCCAGCAGCTTAGAGACAGAAATACAAGAGACCCAGTACTTC.

The chain has TRBV27 and TRBJ2-1, with TRBD1 identical over 8 bases. The CDR3 is made up of 15 amino acids. With 1 base clipped from V and 5 bases from J, the junction kept 4 bases outside the gene matches. Germline CDR1 and CDR2: MNHEY and SMNVEV (reference sequence). CDR3 loop: CASSLWQGAHNEQFF. The CDR3 nucleotides read TGTGCCAGCAGTTTATGGCAGGGGGCGCACAATGAGCAGTTCTTC.

The rearrangement joins TRBV5-4 to TRBJ1-1; TRBD1 aligns across 7 bases. Per germline, CDR1 SGHNT and CDR2 YYREEE (reference sequence). There are 14 residues in the CDR3. Trimming at V came to 0 bases and at J to 2 bases, leaving 1 base not matched to a gene. Here the CDR3 reads CASSLDRGNTEAFF. The CDR3 DNA follows: TGTGCCAGCAGCTTGGACAGGGGAAACACTGAAGCTTTCTTT.